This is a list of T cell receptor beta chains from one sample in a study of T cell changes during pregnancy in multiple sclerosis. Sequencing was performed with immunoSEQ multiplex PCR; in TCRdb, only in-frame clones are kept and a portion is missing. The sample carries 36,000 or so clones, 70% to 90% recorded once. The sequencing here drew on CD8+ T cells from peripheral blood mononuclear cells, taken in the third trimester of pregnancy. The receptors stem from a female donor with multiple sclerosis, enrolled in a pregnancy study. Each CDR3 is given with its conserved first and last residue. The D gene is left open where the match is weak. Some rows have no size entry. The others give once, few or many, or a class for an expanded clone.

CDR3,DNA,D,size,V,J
CASSWTGGENTEAFF,TGTGCCAGCAGTTGGACGGGGGGCGAGAACACTGAAGCTTTCTTT,.,.,TRBV27,TRBJ1-1
CASRSGDVKRYTEAFF,TGTGCAAGTCGTTCCGGAGATGTTAAGAGGTACACTGAAGCTTTCTTT,.,.,TRBV12-2,TRBJ1-1
CASSAVITASGRGGTDTQYF,TGTGCCAGCAGCGCGGTCATAACGGCTAGCGGGAGAGGGGGCACAGATACGCAGTATTTT,TRBD2,.,TRBV2,TRBJ2-3
CASSPKGDESYNEQFF,TGTGCCAGCAGCCCCAAGGGGGACGAGTCCTACAATGAGCAGTTCTTC,.,.,TRBV11-3,TRBJ2-1
CASSPSKERGTNTEAFF,TGTGCCAGCAGCCCTTCAAAGGAGCGGGGGACGAACACTGAAGCTTTCTTT,.,.,TRBV9,TRBJ1-1
CASSPGGGQYEQFF,TGTGCCAGCAGCCCTGGCGGGGGCCAGTATGAGCAGTTCTTC,.,once,TRBV5-4,TRBJ2-1
CASSYAGGSYNEQFF,TGTGCCAGCAGTTATGCGGGAGGCTCCTACAATGAGCAGTTCTTC,TRBD2,.,TRBV7-2,TRBJ2-1
CAWSVRDWGRTEAFF,TGTGCCTGGAGTGTACGGGATTGGGGTCGGACTGAAGCTTTCTTT,.,few,TRBV30,TRBJ1-1
CASSLYRGNTEAFF,TGCGCCAGCAGCTTGTACAGGGGGAACACTGAAGCTTTCTTT,TRBD1,.,TRBV5-1,TRBJ1-1
CASSFLTEQFF,TGTGCCAGCAGCTTCTTGACAGAGCAGTTCTTC,.,.,TRBV7-8,TRBJ2-1
CASRGVGQTEAFF,TGTGCCAGCAGGGGGGTCGGACAGACTGAAGCTTTCTTT,.,.,TRBV2,TRBJ1-1
CASSDLAGGSHTGELFF,TGCGCCAGCAGCGACCTAGCGGGGGGCTCCCACACCGGGGAGCTGTTTTTT,TRBD2,.,TRBV4-1,TRBJ2-2
CASSQSLLSASGSYNEQFF,TGTGCCAGCAGCCAATCGCTTTTATCTGCTAGCGGTTCCTACAATGAGCAGTTCTTC,TRBD2,.,TRBV16,TRBJ2-1
CASRLSLGRGLNQPQHF,TGTGCCAGCAGACTCTCTCTCGGGCGGGGACTCAATCAGCCCCAGCATTTT,.,once,TRBV27,TRBJ1-5
CASSFPGSAGYTF,TGTGCCAGCAGTTTTCCGGGTTCGGCGGGCTACACCTTC,.,.,TRBV27,TRBJ1-2
CASSLDGDGYNEQFF,TGTGCCAGCAGCTTAGATGGCGACGGGTACAATGAGCAGTTCTTC,.,once,TRBV13,TRBJ2-1
CASSFGDLAEAFF,TGCGCCAGCAGCTTTGGGGACTTGGCTGAAGCTTTCTTT,.,.,TRBV5-1,TRBJ1-1
CASSLTGGGPRSTGELFF,TGTGCCAGCAGCTTGACAGGGGGCGGCCCCAGATCAACCGGGGAGCTGTTTTTT,TRBD1,.,TRBV5-5,TRBJ2-2
CASSGGFSEKLFF,TGTGCCAGCAGTGGAGGATTCAGTGAAAAACTGTTTTTT,.,few,TRBV9,TRBJ1-4
CASSTPPGQGSPVEETQYF,TGTGCCAGCAGTACCCCGCCGGGACAGGGGTCCCCGGTCGAGGAGACCCAGTACTTC,TRBD1,.,TRBV2,TRBJ2-5